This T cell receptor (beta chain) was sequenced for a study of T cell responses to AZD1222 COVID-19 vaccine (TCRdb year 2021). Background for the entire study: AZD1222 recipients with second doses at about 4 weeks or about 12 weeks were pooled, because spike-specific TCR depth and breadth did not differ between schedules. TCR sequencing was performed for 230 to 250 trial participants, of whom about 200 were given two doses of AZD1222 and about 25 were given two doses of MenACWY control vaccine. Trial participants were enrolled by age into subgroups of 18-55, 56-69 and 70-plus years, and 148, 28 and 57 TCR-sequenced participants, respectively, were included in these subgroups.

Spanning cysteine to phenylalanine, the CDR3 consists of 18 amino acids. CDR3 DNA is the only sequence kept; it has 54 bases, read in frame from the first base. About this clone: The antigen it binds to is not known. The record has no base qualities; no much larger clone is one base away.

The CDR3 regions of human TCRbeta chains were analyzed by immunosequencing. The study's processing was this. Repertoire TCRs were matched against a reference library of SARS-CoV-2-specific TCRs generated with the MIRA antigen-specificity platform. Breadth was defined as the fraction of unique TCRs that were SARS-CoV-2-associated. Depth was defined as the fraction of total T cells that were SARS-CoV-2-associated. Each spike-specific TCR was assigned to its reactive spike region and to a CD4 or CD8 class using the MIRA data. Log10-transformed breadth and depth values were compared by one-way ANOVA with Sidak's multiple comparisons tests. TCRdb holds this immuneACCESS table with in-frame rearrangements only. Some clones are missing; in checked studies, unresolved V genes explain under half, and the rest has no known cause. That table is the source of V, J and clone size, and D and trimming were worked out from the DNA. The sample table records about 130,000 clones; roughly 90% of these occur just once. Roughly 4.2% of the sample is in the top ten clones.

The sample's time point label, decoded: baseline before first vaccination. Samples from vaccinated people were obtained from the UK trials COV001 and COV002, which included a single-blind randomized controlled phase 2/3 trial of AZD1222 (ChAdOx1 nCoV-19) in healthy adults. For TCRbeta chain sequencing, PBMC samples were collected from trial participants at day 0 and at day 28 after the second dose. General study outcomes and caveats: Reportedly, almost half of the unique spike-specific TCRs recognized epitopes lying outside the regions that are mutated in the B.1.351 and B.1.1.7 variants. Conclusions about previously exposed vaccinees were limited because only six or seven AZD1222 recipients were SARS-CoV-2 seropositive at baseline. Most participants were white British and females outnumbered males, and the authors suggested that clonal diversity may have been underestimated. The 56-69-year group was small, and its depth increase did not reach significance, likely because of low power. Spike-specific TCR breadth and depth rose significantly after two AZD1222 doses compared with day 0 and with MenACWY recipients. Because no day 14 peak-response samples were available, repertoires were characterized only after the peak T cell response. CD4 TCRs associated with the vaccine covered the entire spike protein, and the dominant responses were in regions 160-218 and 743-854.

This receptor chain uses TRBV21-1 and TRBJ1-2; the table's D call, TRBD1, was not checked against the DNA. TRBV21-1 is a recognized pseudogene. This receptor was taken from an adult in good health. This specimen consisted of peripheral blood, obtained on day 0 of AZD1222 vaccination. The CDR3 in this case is CASSKARAVLVSAYGYTF. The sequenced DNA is TGTGCCAGCAGCAAAGCCAGGGCCGTTCTCGTCTCGGCCTATGGCTACACCTTC.